The TCR beta chain under discussion was sequenced for a study of T-cell memory formation after mild COVID-19. With regard to this clonotype: Its specificity is unknown.

Each CDR3 protein is one row after TCRdb ran MiXCR on the 5' RACE reads. The profile shows around 440,000 distinct CDR3 sequences, 18% of them singletons. The CDR3 consists of 16 residues. CDR1 and CDR2 (germline): SQVTM, ANQGSEA. V was trimmed by 7 bases and J by 1 base, leaving 23 bases between them. General study findings and limits: Second-wave clones that peaked on day 37 lacked confirmed SARS-CoV-2 specificity.

The chain links TRBV29-1 to TRBJ2-7; TRBD1 is a possible D gene (6 bases). This clonotype was obtained from an adult woman who had mild COVID-19 (a few samples of this study predate the infection). Cell type and time point are not known. The sequenced sample consisted of PBMCs or a T cell subset sorted from them (not recorded which). The CDR3 DNA reads as TGCAGCGCCGTAACCGGAGGCCCACAGGGTTCCTACGAGCAGTACTTC. Protein product: CSAVTGGPQGSYEQYF.